This paragraph reports one T cell receptor beta chain. The CDR3 runs 13 residues. V lost 6 bases, J lost 4 bases, and 12 bases lay in between. Germline CDR1 reads MNHNY; CDR2 reads SVGAGI (reference sequence). As for time point: cycle 4 day 1 (C4D1), after 6 weeks of nivolumab. Relapse after autologous stem cell transplantation occurred in every patient, and brentuximab vedotin exposure varied. By magnetic negative selection, CD4+ T cells were purified from thawed PBMCs. This sample is part of a study of PD-1 blockade in classical Hodgkin lymphoma. Study background: Nivolumab dosing for patients was 3 mg/kg, administered intravenously every 2 weeks.

The method was immunoSEQ multiplex PCR; TCRdb's version includes in-frame clones alone and lacks a portion of them. Among 10,000 or so clones, about 70% were seen once, and the ten largest hold about 3.1%. The receptor's source is a human donor with classical Hodgkin lymphoma. V is TRBV6-6 and J is TRBJ1-2; perhaps TRBD1 as D (6 bases). Here the sequenced sample was CD4+ T cells from blood, taken before the fourth cycle of nivolumab. CDR3: CASRPDRIYGYTF. The CDR3 DNA reads as TGTGCCAGCAGGCCCGACAGGATCTATGGCTACACCTTC.